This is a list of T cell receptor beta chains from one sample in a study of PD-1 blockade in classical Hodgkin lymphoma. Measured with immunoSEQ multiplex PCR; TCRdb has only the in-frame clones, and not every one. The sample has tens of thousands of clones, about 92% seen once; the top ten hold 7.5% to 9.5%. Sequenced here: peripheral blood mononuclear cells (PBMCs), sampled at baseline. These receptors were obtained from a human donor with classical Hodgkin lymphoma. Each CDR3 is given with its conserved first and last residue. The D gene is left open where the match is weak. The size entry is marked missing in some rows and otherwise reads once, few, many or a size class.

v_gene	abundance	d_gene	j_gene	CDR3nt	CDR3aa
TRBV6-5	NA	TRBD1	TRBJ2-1	TGTGCCAGCAGTTACTCAAGGCAGGGGGTCGTCTATGAGCAGTTCTTC	CASSYSRQGVVYEQFF
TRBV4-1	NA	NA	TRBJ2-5	TGCGCCAGCAGCCAAACTCGGACTATTTCGTACCAAGAGACCCAGTACTTC	CASSQTRTISYQETQYF
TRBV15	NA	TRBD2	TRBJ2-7	TGTGCCACCAGCAGCGGGCGGGAGGGGGGCTACGAGCAGTACTTC	CATSSGREGGYEQYF
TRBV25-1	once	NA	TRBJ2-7	TGTGCCAGCACCCAATCGGGAGTCTACGAGCAGTACTTC	CASTQSGVYEQYF
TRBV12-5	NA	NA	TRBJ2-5	TGTGCTAGTGGCCCAAGACTGAGGGTAGGGGAGACCCAGTACTTC	CASGPRLRVGETQYF
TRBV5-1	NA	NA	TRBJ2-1	TGCGCCAGCAGCTTGGCCCCGGGACTCGGGTACTTTGAGCAGTTCTTC	CASSLAPGLGYFEQFF
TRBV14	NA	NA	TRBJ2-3	TGTGCCAGCAGCCAGATAGATACGCAGTATTTT	CASSQIDTQYF
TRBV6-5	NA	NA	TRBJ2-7	TGTGCCAGCAGGGGGGCATACGAGCAGTACTTC	CASRGAYEQYF
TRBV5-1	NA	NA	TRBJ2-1	TGCGCCAGCAGCTTCGGCAATGAGCAGTTCTTC	CASSFGNEQFF
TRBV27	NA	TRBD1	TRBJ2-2	TGTGCCAGCAGTTTTCGGACAGGGTCCACCGGGGAGCTGTTTTTT	CASSFRTGSTGELFF
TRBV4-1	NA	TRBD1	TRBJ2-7	TGCGCCAGCAGCCAAGATCCAGGGACAGGGGCCTACGAGCAGTACTTC	CASSQDPGTGAYEQYF
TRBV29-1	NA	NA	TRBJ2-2	TGCAGCGTTGGGGGTTTTCTGACGGGCGCGAACACCGGGGAGCTGTTTTTT	CSVGGFLTGANTGELFF
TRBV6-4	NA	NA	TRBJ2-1	TGTGCCAGCAGTGACCGGGACAACAATGAGCAGTTCTTC	CASSDRDNNEQFF
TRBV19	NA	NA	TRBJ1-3	TGTGCCAGTAGTACACTCTACGTCGGCTCCCCCAACATTGGGTCTGGAAACACCATATATTTT	CASSTLYVGSPNIGSGNTIYF
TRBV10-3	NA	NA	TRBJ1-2	TGTGCCATCAGTGACGAAGAGGGCTATGGCTACACCTTC	CAISDEEGYGYTF
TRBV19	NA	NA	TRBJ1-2	TGTGCCAGTAGTGTCTTCGGAGGGACCGGAGCTAACTATGGCTACACCTTC	CASSVFGGTGANYGYTF
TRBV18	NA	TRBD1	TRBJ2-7	TGTGCCAGCACACACCCCGACGGGACAGATTTTCTCTACGAGCAGTACTTC	CASTHPDGTDFLYEQYF
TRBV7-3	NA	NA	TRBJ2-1	TGTGCCAGCAGCTTGCGAGGGAATGGGGATGAGCAGTTCTTC	CASSLRGNGDEQFF
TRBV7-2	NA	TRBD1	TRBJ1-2	TGTGCCACCGAAGTACTCACAGGGGGCCTTTTTCACTATGGCTACACCTTC	CATEVLTGGLFHYGYTF
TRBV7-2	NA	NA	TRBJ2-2	TGTGCCAGCAGCTTAGTCTCGGGGCTGGGAGGCGCCGGGGAGCTGTTTTTT	CASSLVSGLGGAGELFF
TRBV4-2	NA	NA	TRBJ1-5	TGTGCCAGCAGCCAAGTTTTTGGGAGCAATCAGCCCCAGCATTTT	CASSQVFGSNQPQHF
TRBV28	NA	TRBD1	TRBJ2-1	TGTGCCAGCCGGGACAGGGCTGAGAATGAGCAGTTCTTC	CASRDRAENEQFF
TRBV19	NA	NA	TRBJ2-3	TGTGCCAGTACGGGAAGCAGAAGGGCCGATACGCAGTATTTT	CASTGSRRADTQYF
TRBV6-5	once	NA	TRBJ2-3	TGTGCCAGCAGTTACTCGTCTAGCTCAGATACGCAGTATTTT	CASSYSSSSDTQYF
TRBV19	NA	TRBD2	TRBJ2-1	TGTGCCAGTAGTCTCGGACTAGCGGGGGCCTACAATGAGCAGTTCTTC	CASSLGLAGAYNEQFF
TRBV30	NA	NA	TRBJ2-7	TGTGCCTGGAGTGTATCGTGGGAGCAGTACTTC	CAWSVSWEQYF
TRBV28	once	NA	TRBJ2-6	TGTGCCAGCAGTCCCGACAGTTCGGGGGCCAACGTCCTGACTTTC	CASSPDSSGANVLTF
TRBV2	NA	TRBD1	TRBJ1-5	TGTGCCAGCAGTGGGGACAGGGAGGATCAGCCCCAGCATTTT	CASSGDREDQPQHF
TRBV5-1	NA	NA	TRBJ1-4	TGCGCCAGCAGCTTATTTCCCGGGAGTAATGAAAAACTGTTTTTT	CASSLFPGSNEKLFF
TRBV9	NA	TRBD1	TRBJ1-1	TGTGCCAGCAGCGTAGTGGGAGGACAGGGGATGAACACTGAAGCTTTCTTT	CASSVVGGQGMNTEAFF
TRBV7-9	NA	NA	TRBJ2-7	TGTGCCAGCAGCTTATTGGGGGTCCACCCCAACAAAGCCTACGAGCAGTACTTC	CASSLLGVHPNKAYEQYF
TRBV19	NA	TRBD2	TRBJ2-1	TGTGCCAGTAGTGAGGGGCCTGGGGTAGCGGGGACCAATGAGCAGTTCTTC	CASSEGPGVAGTNEQFF
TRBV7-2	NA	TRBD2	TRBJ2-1	TGTGCCAGCAGCTTACTCGCAGCGGGAGCCGATGAGCAGTTCTTC	CASSLLAAGADEQFF
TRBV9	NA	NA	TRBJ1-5	TGTGCCAGCAGCAAAGGGAGCAATCAGCCCCAGCATTTT	CASSKGSNQPQHF
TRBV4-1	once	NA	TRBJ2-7	TGCGCCAGCAGCCAAGAGGGCCCAGCAGGGGGGAACGAGCAGTACTTC	CASSQEGPAGGNEQYF
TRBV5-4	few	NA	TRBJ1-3	TGTGCCAGCAGCGCCGACAGCCTCGGGGGAAACACCATATATTTT	CASSADSLGGNTIYF
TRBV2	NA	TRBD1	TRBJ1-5	TGTGCCAGCAGCGCGGGACAGGGGGGAAACGGCAATCAGCCCCAGCATTTT	CASSAGQGGNGNQPQHF
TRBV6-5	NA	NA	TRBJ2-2	TGTGCCAGCAGGCGGATCAACACCGGGGAGCTGTTTTTT	CASRRINTGELFF
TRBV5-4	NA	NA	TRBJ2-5	TGTGCCAGCAGCTCTCCTGCTAGGGAGACCCAGTACTTC	CASSSPARETQYF
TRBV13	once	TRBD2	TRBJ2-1	TGTGCCAGCAGCTTCGGGGCTAGCGGGAAGAATGAGCAGTTCTTC	CASSFGASGKNEQFF
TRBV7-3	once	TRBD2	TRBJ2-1	TGTGCCAGCAGCCCCCTCCAGCTAGCGGGAGACAATGAGCAGTTCTTC	CASSPLQLAGDNEQFF